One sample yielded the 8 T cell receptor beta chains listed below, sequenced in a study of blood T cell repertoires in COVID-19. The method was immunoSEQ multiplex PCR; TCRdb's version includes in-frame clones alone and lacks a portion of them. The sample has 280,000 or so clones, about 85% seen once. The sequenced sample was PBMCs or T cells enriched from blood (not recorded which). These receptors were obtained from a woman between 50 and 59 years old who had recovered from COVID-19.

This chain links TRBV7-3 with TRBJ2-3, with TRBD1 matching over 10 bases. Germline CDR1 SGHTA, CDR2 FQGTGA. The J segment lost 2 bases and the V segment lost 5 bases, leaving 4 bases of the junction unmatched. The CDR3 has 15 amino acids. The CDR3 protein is CASSARQGATDTQYF. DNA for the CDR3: TGTGCCAGCAGCGCGAGACAGGGGGCCACAGATACGCAGTATTTT.

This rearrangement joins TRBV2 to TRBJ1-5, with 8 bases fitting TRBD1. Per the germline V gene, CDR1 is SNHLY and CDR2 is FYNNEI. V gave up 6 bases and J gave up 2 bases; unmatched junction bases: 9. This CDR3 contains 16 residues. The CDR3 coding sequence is TGTGCCAGCAGGCTTGATCCGGGACAGGGCAATCAGCCCCAGCATTTT. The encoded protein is CASRLDPGQGNQPQHF.

CDR3 DNA sequence: TGTGCCAGCAGCTTAAGACGGGTTGGCTACGAGCAGTACTTC. It translates to CASSLRRVGYEQYF. The chain has TRBV7-8 and TRBJ2-7; D remains unclear. The V gene's germline CDR1 is SGHVS and CDR2 FQNEAQ. The CDR3 spans 14 residues. V lost 2 bases to trimming and J lost 3 bases, with 11 bases between them.

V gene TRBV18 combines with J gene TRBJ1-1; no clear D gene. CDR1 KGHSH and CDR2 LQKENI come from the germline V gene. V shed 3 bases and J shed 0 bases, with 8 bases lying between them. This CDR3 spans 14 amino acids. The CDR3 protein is CASSPLKLNTEAFF. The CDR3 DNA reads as TGTGCCAGCTCACCGTTGAAGCTGAACACTGAAGCTTTCTTT.

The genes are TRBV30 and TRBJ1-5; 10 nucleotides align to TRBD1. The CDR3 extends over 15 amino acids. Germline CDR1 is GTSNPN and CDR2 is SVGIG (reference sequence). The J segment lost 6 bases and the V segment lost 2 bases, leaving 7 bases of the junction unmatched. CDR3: CAWSSDRGNSQPQHF. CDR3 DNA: TGTGCCTGGAGTTCGGACAGGGGGAATAGTCAGCCCCAGCATTTT.

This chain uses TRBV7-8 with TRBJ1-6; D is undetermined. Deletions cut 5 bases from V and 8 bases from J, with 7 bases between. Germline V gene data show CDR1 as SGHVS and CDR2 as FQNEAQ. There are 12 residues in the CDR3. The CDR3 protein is CASSPFDSPLHF. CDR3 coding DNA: TGTGCCAGCAGCCCTTTCGATTCACCCCTCCACTTT.

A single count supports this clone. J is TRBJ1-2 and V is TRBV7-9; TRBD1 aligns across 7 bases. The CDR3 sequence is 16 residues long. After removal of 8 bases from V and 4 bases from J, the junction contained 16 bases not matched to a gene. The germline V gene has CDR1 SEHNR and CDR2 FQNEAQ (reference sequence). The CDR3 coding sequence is TGTGCCAGCGGTCCAACCGACAGGGCAGGAGGCTATGGCTACACCTTC. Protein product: CASGPTDRAGGYGYTF.

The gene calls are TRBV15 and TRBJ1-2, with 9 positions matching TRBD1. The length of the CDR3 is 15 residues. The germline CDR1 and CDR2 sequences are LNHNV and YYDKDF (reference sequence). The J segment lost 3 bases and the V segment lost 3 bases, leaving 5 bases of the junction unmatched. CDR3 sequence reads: CATSSYRGRDYGYTF. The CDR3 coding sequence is TGTGCCACCAGCAGCTACAGGGGGCGCGACTATGGCTACACCTTC.